Following are 19 T cell receptor beta chains from one sample sequenced in a study of response to subunit inactivated influenza vaccine. TCRdb re-analysed the RT-PCR reads in MiXCR, keeping a single row per CDR3 protein. The repertoire holds more than 450,000 distinct CDR3 sequences, with around 8% as singletons. The sequenced sample was PBMCs from blood, obtained around 25 months after vaccination. Receptor source: a man aged 50 to 75 who received an inactivated influenza vaccine.

This clonotype has at least ten counts. The CDR3 spells CASTTSGVTNEQFF. The CDR3 nucleotides read TGTGCCAGTACCACTAGCGGGGTGACTAATGAGCAGTTCTTC. The chain recombines TRBV7-2 with TRBJ2-1; 10 bases line up with TRBD2. The CDR3 is made up of 14 amino acids. The V segment lost 9 bases and the J segment 7 bases; nucleotides outside the gene matches: 9. Germline V gene sequence: CDR1 SGHTA, CDR2 FQGNSA.

In this sample, this clonotype turned up a few times. The V gene is TRBV29-1, the J gene TRBJ2-3; D is perhaps TRBD1 (6 bases). The CDR3 loop spans 13 amino acids. Per the germline V gene, CDR1 is SQVTM and CDR2 is ANQGSEA. CDR3 sequence (DNA): TGCCACGGACAGTCCAAACTGACGGGTACGCAGTATTTT. Its translation: CHGQSKLTGTQYF.

This clonotype was seen a few times. This chain connects TRBV6-6 to TRBJ1-1; the D is unclear. The germline V and J ends were trimmed by 10 bases and 4 bases, with 13 bases remaining between them. Germline CDR1 MNHNY, CDR2 SVGAGI (reference sequence). The CDR3 runs to 12 residues. The CDR3: CAIREPSTEAFF. The CDR3, as DNA: TGTGCCATTCGGGAACCGAGCACTGAAGCTTTCTTT.

This clonotype has at least ten counts. The genes are TRBV12-3 or TRBV12-4 and TRBJ1-6; TRBD1 agrees at 7 bases. The V and J ends lost 10 bases and 7 bases, in that order; junction bases with no gene match: 7. This CDR3 contains 13 residues. In DNA, the CDR3 is TGTGCCATAAAGACAGGGCGGAATTCACCCCTCCACTTT. This translates into CAIKTGRNSPLHF.

This clonotype has just a few counts. The rearrangement uses TRBV27 and TRBJ1-6, with 9 nucleotides matching TRBD1. Germline loops: CDR1 MNHEY, CDR2 SMNVEV (reference sequence). The trim removed 5 bases at V and 5 bases at J, leaving 10 bases unmatched. The CDR3 has 17 residues. The CDR3 region is CASSPYRGRVDNSPLHF. CDR3 nucleotides: TGTGCCAGCAGTCCGTACAGGGGGCGCGTGGATAATTCACCCCTCCACTTT.

This clonotype was picked up many times. This sequence joins TRBV27 and TRBJ2-7; no reliable D call. CDR1 is MNHEY, CDR2 SMNVEV, per germline (reference sequence). The CDR3 covers 13 residues. V was shortened by 6 bases and J by 5 bases, with 14 bases between the two germline ends. DNA for the CDR3: TGTGCCAGCAGAGGTTTAGCAGGCCACGAGCAGTACTTC. This codes for CASRGLAGHEQYF.

The chain has TRBV12-3 or TRBV12-4 and TRBJ2-5; weak D call: TRBD2 (6 bases). The length of the CDR3 is 8 residues. The DNA of the CDR3 is TGTGCTCCGGGGGTACCGTACTTC. This gives the protein CAPGVPYF.

J is TRBJ2-1 and V is TRBV9; 7 nucleotides line up with TRBD1. CDR1 and CDR2 (germline): SGDLS, YYNGEE. The CDR3 runs to 15 residues. V dropped 3 bases and J dropped 2; count of bases not matched to a gene: 5. The CDR3 region is CASSETGLPYNEQFF. The CDR3 DNA reads as TGTGCCAGCAGCGAGACAGGGTTACCCTACAATGAGCAGTTCTTC.

This clonotype was detected a few times. The chain couples TRBV5-6 to TRBJ1-1, with D tentatively TRBD1 (5 bases). The V end lost 2 bases, the J end lost 0 bases, and 11 bases lay between the germline ends. Germline CDR1 SGHDT, CDR2 YYEEEE. The CDR3 totals 15 residues. Here the CDR3 DNA reads TGTGCCAGCAGCTTTCGCGGGGGGATGAACACTGAAGCTTTCTTT. As protein: CASSFRGGMNTEAFF.

In its sample, this clonotype was seen a few times. J is TRBJ2-1 and V is TRBV14; 8 bases are a match to TRBD1. The germline V gene encodes CDR1 SGHDN and CDR2 FVKESK. Losses at the gene ends were 1 base for V and 14 bases for J; bases not matched to a gene: 7. CDR3 length equals 13 residues. In DNA, the CDR3 is TGTGCCAGCAGCCAAGTCACTGGGACAGGAGAGTTCTTC. This codes for CASSQVTGTGEFF.

This rearrangement joins TRBV4-1 to TRBJ2-5; no reliable D call. The CDR3 has 14 residues. The V end was cut by 0 bases, the J end by 4 bases, with 9 bases between. Per germline, CDR1 MGHRA and CDR2 YSYEKL. CDR3 in DNA: TGCGCCAGCAGCCAAGATGTGTCGAGAGAGACCCAGTACTTC. As protein: CASSQDVSRETQYF.

There are many counts of this clonotype. The rearrangement uses TRBV4-2 and TRBJ1-1; maybe TRBD1 (5 bases). Germline V gene lookup returns CDR1 LGHNA and CDR2 YNFKEQ. The V and J ends lost 6 bases and 0 bases respectively, with 11 bases between them. The CDR3 is made up of 14 amino acids. The CDR3 loop reads CASRAGALNTEAFF. The CDR3 bases are TGTGCCAGCAGGGCCGGGGCCCTGAACACTGAAGCTTTCTTT.

The CDR3 sequence is CSARDRGGVYEQYF. The CDR3 DNA is TGCAGTGCTAGAGATCGTGGAGGGGTCTACGAGCAGTACTTC. The chain employs TRBV20-1 and TRBJ2-7; D perhaps matches TRBD2 (6 bases). Trimming took off 0 bases at V and 3 bases at J, with 12 bases between the two ends. The CDR3 length is 14 residues. Germline lookup yields CDR1 DFQATT and CDR2 SNEGSKA (reference sequence).

The V gene is TRBV29-1, the J gene TRBJ2-1, with 9 bases identical to TRBD1. Germline CDR1 reads SQVTM; CDR2 reads ANQGSEA. The CDR3 is 15 amino acids. J lost 3 bases, V lost 0 bases, and 3 bases had no gene match. CDR3 DNA: TGCAGCGTTGAAGAACACAGGGGGCTCTACAATGAGCAGTTCTTC. Translation: CSVEEHRGLYNEQFF.

This clonotype was detected ten times or more. CDR3 bases: TGCGCCAGCAGCCGACAGCCCGGACAGGGTAGCACAGATACGCAGTATTTT. This gives the protein CASSRQPGQGSTDTQYF. The chain uses TRBV4-1 and TRBJ2-3; the match to TRBD1 covers 8 bases. Losses at the gene ends were 4 bases for V and 0 bases for J; bases not matched to a gene: 9. The CDR3 covers 17 residues. CDR1 is MGHRA, CDR2 YSYEKL, per germline.

The V and J genes are TRBV24-1 and TRBJ2-3, with no clear D. V was trimmed by 6 bases and J by 6 bases, leaving 9 bases between them. The CDR3 extends over 12 amino acids. Germline V gene sequence: CDR1 KGHDR, CDR2 SFDVKD. CDR3 bases: TGTGCCACCAGTTCGTTCGGGGATACGCAGTATTTT. Protein: CATSSFGDTQYF.

This clonotype was detected many times. V is TRBV18 and J is TRBJ2-7; 12 bases align to TRBD2. V lost 5 bases, J lost 3 bases, and 2 bases stayed unmatched. This CDR3 is 14 amino acids long. CDR1 is KGHSH, CDR2 LQKENI, per germline. CDR3 amino acids: CASSSLAGGYEQYF. In DNA form, the CDR3 reads TGTGCCAGCTCATCACTAGCGGGAGGCTACGAGCAGTACTTC.

The sample holds a few counts of this clonotype. V usage is TRBV18 and J usage is TRBJ2-3; D is perhaps TRBD1 (5 bases). The CDR3 covers 16 residues. V shed 4 bases and J shed 3 bases, with 17 bases lying between them. CDR1 and CDR2 from the germline V gene are KGHSH and LQKENI. The CDR3: CASSRSGSLGTDTQYF. The CDR3 nucleotides read TGTGCCAGCTCACGTTCAGGGTCATTAGGAACAGATACGCAGTATTTT. Using reference TRBV18 and TRBJ2-3 for the parts outside the CDR3, the full variable domain is NAGVMQNPRHLVRRRGQEARLRCSPMKGHSHVYWYRQLPEEGLKFMVYLQKENIIDESGMPKERFSAEFPKEGPSILRIQQVVRGDSAAYFCASSRSGSLGTDTQYFGPGTRLTVL.

This clonotype has ten or more counts. This chain connects TRBV6-1 to TRBJ2-7, with D maybe TRBD1 (6 bases). The CDR3 runs to 13 residues. From germline, CDR1 is MNHNS and CDR2 SASEGT. V was clipped by 6 bases and J by 4 bases, with 13 bases between them. CDR3 in amino acids: CASSPRGLYEQYF. For the CDR3, the DNA is TGTGCCAGCAGCCCCAGGGGTTTGTACGAGCAGTACTTC.